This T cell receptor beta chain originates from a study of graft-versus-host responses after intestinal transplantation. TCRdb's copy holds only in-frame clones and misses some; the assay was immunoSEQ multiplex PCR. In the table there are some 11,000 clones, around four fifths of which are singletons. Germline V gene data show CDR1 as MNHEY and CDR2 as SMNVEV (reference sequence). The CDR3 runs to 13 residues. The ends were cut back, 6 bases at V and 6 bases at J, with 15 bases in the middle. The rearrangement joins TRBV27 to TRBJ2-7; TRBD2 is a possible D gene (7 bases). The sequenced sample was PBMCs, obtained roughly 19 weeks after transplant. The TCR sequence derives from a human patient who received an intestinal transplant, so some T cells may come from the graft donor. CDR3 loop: CASRPGGGLEQYF. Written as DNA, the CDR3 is TGTGCCAGCAGGCCTGGGGGGGGGCTCGAGCAGTACTTC.